Below are 30 T cell receptor beta chains sequenced from a single sample in a study of T cell repertoires in cytomegalovirus infection. TCRdb independently ran MiXCR on the reads; one entry per CDR3 protein. This sample yields some 560,000 distinct CDR3 sequences, of which around two fifths are seen a single time; over 45% belongs to the top ten. Their recognized antigens are unknown. The sequencing here drew on cultured PBMCs, taken from culture after CMV antigen stimulation. Source of these receptors: a human donor in good health (CMV status not recorded). Some clones in this sample may be carry-over from other donors' samples.

The rearrangement joins TRBV20-1 to TRBJ2-7; 9 nucleotides agree with TRBD1. The CDR3 runs to 14 residues. After removal of 5 bases from V and 2 bases from J, the junction contained 7 bases not matched to a gene. Germline V lookup: CDR1 DFQATT, CDR2 SNEGSKA (reference sequence). The CDR3 nucleotides are TGCAGTGCTCAATCCGGGACAGGGACCTACGAGCAGTACTTC. Protein sequence: CSAQSGTGTYEQYF.

This clonotype was observed a few times. The chain employs TRBV19 and TRBJ1-2; D might be TRBD1 (6 bases). The CDR3 covers 12 residues. Germline CDR1 LNHDA, CDR2 SQIVND (reference sequence). V was cut by 5 bases and J by 13 bases, with 17 bases left in between. In nucleotides, the CDR3 is TGTGCCAGTAGTCCCCAAACGGGGGGGGCCACCTTC. Translating it yields CASSPQTGGATF.

This clonotype was recorded a few times. The genes are TRBV19 and TRBJ1-1; no definite D call. Trimming took 7 bases from V and 2 from J, leaving 14 bases between them. Looked up from germline, CDR1 is LNHDA and CDR2 is SQIVND (reference sequence). This CDR3 comprises 14 residues. In DNA, the CDR3 is TGTGCCAGTACCGAGAGGTGGAAAAACACTGAAGCTTTCTTT. This encodes CASTERWKNTEAFF.

The chain carries TRBV20-1 and TRBJ1-2; a possible D gene is TRBD1 (5 bases). This CDR3 spans 14 amino acids. The germline V and J ends were trimmed by 1 base and 7 bases, with 16 bases remaining between them. From germline, CDR1 is DFQATT and CDR2 SNEGSKA (reference sequence). The CDR3 reads CSARGETASGGYTF. The CDR3, as DNA: TGCAGTGCTAGAGGGGAGACAGCGTCGGGTGGCTACACCTTC.

The chain uses TRBV7-2 and TRBJ2-3; 7 nucleotides align to TRBD2. Trimming at V came to 5 bases and at J to 10 bases, leaving 9 bases not matched to a gene. The CDR3 runs to 13 residues. Looked up from germline, CDR1 is SGHTA and CDR2 is FQGNSA. The CDR3 region is CASSLLTSSAQYF. The CDR3 DNA is TGTGCCAGCAGCCTCCTGACTAGCTCGGCGCAGTATTTT.

Details on this clonotype: This could be a read error, since a much larger clone is one nucleotide away. The genes are TRBV6-1 and TRBJ2-2, with TRBD1 identical over 7 bases. The V segment lost 5 bases and the J segment 3 bases; nucleotides outside the gene matches: 3. In germline, CDR1 is MNHNS, CDR2 SASEGT. The length of the CDR3 is 14 residues. Here the CDR3 reads CASSYTGDTGELFF. The CDR3 DNA reads as TGTGCCAGCAGTTACACAGGGGACACCGGGGAGCTGTTTTTT.

The table lists this clonotype with a few counts. V usage is TRBV7-2 and J usage is TRBJ1-2; TRBD1 matches 8 bases. CDR1 and CDR2 (germline): SGHTA, FQGNSA. CDR3 length: 14 residues. V dropped 5 bases and J dropped 4; count of bases not matched to a gene: 6. This chain's CDR3 is CASSADRASYGYTF. The CDR3 nucleotides are TGTGCCAGCAGCGCGGACAGGGCATCCTATGGCTACACCTTC. Supplemented by reference TRBV7-2 and TRBJ1-2, the full variable domain reads GAGVSQSPSNKVTEKGKDVELRCDPISGHTALYWYRQSLGQGLEFLIYFQGNSAPDKSGLPSDRFSAERTGGSVSTLTIQRTQQEDSAVYLCASSADRASYGYTFGSGTRLTVV.

The sample holds a few counts of this clonotype. The chain has TRBV7-8 and TRBJ2-5; either TRBD1 or TRBD2 may supply D (6 bases each). Trimming took 1 base from V and 4 from J, leaving 10 bases between them. Germline CDR1 reads SGHVS; CDR2 reads FQNEAQ. The CDR3 contains 14 residues. CDR3 nucleotides: TGTGCCAGCAGCTTAGGGGGGGCCAGAGAGACCCAGTACTTC. Protein: CASSLGGARETQYF.

This rearrangement joins TRBV7-3 to TRBJ1-5; D is possibly TRBD1 (5 bases). This CDR3 region has 14 residues. Trimming cost V 2 bases and J 7 bases, with 12 bases left between them. Germline CDR1 is SGHTA and CDR2 is FQGTGA. CDR3 amino acids: CASSLSGTGQPQHF. DNA of the CDR3: TGTGCCAGCAGCTTATCGGGGACGGGGCAGCCCCAGCATTTT.

The chain couples TRBV7-2 to TRBJ2-1; no clear D. Germline CDR1 reads SGHTA; CDR2 reads FQGNSA. The CDR3 spans 13 residues. V was cut by 1 base and J by 9 bases, with 10 bases left in between. The CDR3: CASSLGLSREQFF. CDR3 DNA: TGTGCCAGCAGCTTAGGGTTGTCGCGTGAGCAGTTCTTC.

The rearrangement links TRBV7-2 to TRBJ2-3; TRBD2 might be the D (6 bases). V was shortened by 5 bases and J by 2 bases, with 17 bases between the two germline ends. Germline CDR1 and CDR2: SGHTA and FQGNSA. The CDR3 runs 16 residues. The chain's CDR3 is CASSAPSAGDTDTQYF. CDR3 bases: TGTGCCAGCAGCGCCCCCTCAGCGGGCGACACAGATACGCAGTATTTT.

This clonotype was counted many times. CDR3 loop: CASSPGAQPQHF. Written as DNA, the CDR3 is TGTGCCAGCAGCCCGGGAGCACAGCCCCAGCATTTT. The chain links TRBV7-2 to TRBJ1-5; D gene unclear. The V gene's germline CDR1 is SGHTA and CDR2 FQGNSA. V was cut by 5 bases and J by 7 bases, with 9 bases left in between. This CDR3 region has 12 residues.

V usage is TRBV2 and J usage is TRBJ2-3; 10 bases align to TRBD2. CDR3 size: 16 residues. The germline V gene encodes CDR1 SNHLY and CDR2 FYNNEI. V lost 3 bases and J lost 4; bases outside the gene matches: 7. CDR3 coding DNA: TGTGCCAGCAGTGACTCCCCCAGCGGGGGGGCAGATACGCAGTATTTT. Amino acids: CASSDSPSGGADTQYF. The complete variable domain, with remaining parts taken from reference TRBV2 and TRBJ2-3, reads EPEVTQTPSHQVTQMGQEVILRCVPISNHLYFYWYRQILGQKVEFLVSFYNNEISEKSEIFDDQFSVERPDGSNFTLKIRSTKLEDSAMYFCASSDSPSGGADTQYFGPGTRLTVL.

The gene calls are TRBV28 and TRBJ2-7; 13 bases are a match to TRBD2. Trimming took 5 bases from V and 3 from J; bases not matched to a gene: 4. Germline-derived CDR1 and CDR2 are MDHEN and SYDVKM. The CDR3 contains 15 residues. In DNA, the CDR3 is TGTGCCAGCAGTGGGACTAGCGGGGCTTACTACGAGCAGTACTTC. It yields the protein CASSGTSGAYYEQYF.

V usage is TRBV20-1 and J usage is TRBJ2-1, with no clear D. Germline CDR1 is DFQATT and CDR2 is SNEGSKA (reference sequence). This CDR3 is built from 10 residues. CDR3 nucleotide sequence: TGCATCCCGCGAGGTGGGGAGCAGTTCTTC. Translation gives CIPRGGEQFF.

In DNA, the CDR3 is TGTGCCAGTAGTCCGGACAGGGGTAGGGGTACGCAGTATTTT. Translated: CASSPDRGRGTQYF. The V and J genes are TRBV19 and TRBJ2-3; 9 nucleotides align to TRBD1. The CDR3 runs to 14 residues. Germline V gives CDR1 LNHDA, CDR2 SQIVND (reference sequence). V trimming: 5 bases; J trimming: 8 bases; junction bases outside the gene matches: 8.

This clonotype has at least ten counts. This chain joins TRBV7-8 and TRBJ2-3, with D possibly being TRBD2 (7 bases). Deletions cut 7 bases from V and 6 bases from J, with 23 bases between. The CDR3 is 16 amino acids. Per the germline V gene, CDR1 is SGHVS and CDR2 is FQNEAQ. CDR3 in amino acids: CASTPWGGNTQDTQYF. CDR3 DNA: TGTGCCAGCACCCCGTGGGGGGGCAACACGCAGGATACGCAGTATTTT.

This clonotype was counted only a few times. The chain links TRBV7-8 to TRBJ2-5, with TRBD1 identical over 8 bases. Trimming took 5 bases from V and 7 from J; bases not matched to a gene: 9. Germline V lookup: CDR1 SGHVS, CDR2 FQNEAQ. The length of the CDR3 is 14 residues. The CDR3 reads CASSLTRGRGTQYF. The CDR3, as DNA: TGTGCCAGCAGCCTTACCAGGGGGCGCGGGACCCAGTACTTC.

Written as DNA, the CDR3 is TGTGCCAGCAGCACCGGACAGGGGGACACTGAAGCTTTCTTT. Its translation: CASSTGQGDTEAFF. V usage is TRBV7-9 and J usage is TRBJ1-1; 10 nucleotides agree with TRBD1. J was trimmed by 3 bases and V by 5 bases; bases with no gene match: 3. Germline V gene lookup returns CDR1 SEHNR and CDR2 FQNEAQ (reference sequence). The CDR3 loop spans 14 amino acids.

V gene TRBV19 combines with J gene TRBJ1-5; 8 positions match TRBD1. V lost 0 bases, J lost 0 bases, and 16 bases stayed unmatched. The CDR3 loop spans 21 amino acids. Germline CDR1 LNHDA, CDR2 SQIVND (reference sequence). The CDR3 region is CASSIEQTPGQVLRSNQPQHF. The CDR3 DNA reads as TGTGCCAGTAGTATAGAGCAAACCCCGGGACAGGTTCTTCGTAGCAATCAGCCCCAGCATTTT.

The chain joins TRBV7-8 to TRBJ2-7; possibly TRBD1 or TRBD2 for D (5 bases each). Per the germline V gene, CDR1 is SGHVS and CDR2 is FQNEAQ. The CDR3 is made up of 16 amino acids. The V and J ends lost 1 base and 5 bases respectively, with 18 bases between them. The CDR3 sequence: CASSLEPPGSGNEQYF. CDR3 sequence (DNA): TGTGCCAGCAGCTTAGAGCCCCCAGGGTCGGGAAACGAGCAGTACTTC.

The chain uses TRBV29-1 and TRBJ2-3, with D perhaps TRBD1 or TRBD2 (5 bases each). The CDR3 extends over 14 amino acids. Per germline, CDR1 SQVTM and CDR2 ANQGSEA. V was shortened by 7 bases and J by 6 bases, with 20 bases between the two germline ends. The CDR3 DNA sequence: TGCAGCGCACGGGACGGCCAACCCTCCGATACGCAGTATTTT. Amino acids: CSARDGQPSDTQYF.

The sample holds a few counts of this clonotype. V usage is TRBV12-3 or TRBV12-4 and J usage is TRBJ2-5; a possible D gene is TRBD1 (5 bases). CDR3 length equals 13 residues. The V gene lost 5 bases and the J gene lost 3 bases, with 10 bases spanning the gap. In DNA, the CDR3 is TGTGCCAGCAGTCTTCCGACAGAAGAGACCCAGTACTTC. As protein: CASSLPTEETQYF.

The rearrangement joins TRBV5-1 to TRBJ2-3; a possible D gene is TRBD1 (5 bases). The V end was cut by 4 bases, the J end by 0 bases, with 15 bases between. Germline V gene data show CDR1 as SGHRS and CDR2 as YFSETQ. The CDR3 extends over 16 amino acids. The CDR3 is CASSALDSSSTDTQYF. The DNA for the CDR3 is TGCGCCAGCAGCGCCCTAGACAGCTCTAGCACAGATACGCAGTATTTT.

CDR3 in DNA: TGTGCCAGCAGCACTAAACTACAGGGGGAGTACGAGCAGTACTTC. It codes for CASSTKLQGEYEQYF. This chain uses TRBV5-4 with TRBJ2-7; 8 bases are a match to TRBD1. Germline V gene lookup returns CDR1 SGHNT and CDR2 YYREEE (reference sequence). The CDR3 is 15 residues long. The trim removed 4 bases at V and 4 bases at J, leaving 10 bases unmatched. Based on the CDR3 plus reference TRBV5-4 and TRBJ2-7, the full variable domain is ETGVTQSPTHLIKTRGQQVTLRCSSQSGHNTVSWYQQALGQGPQFIFQYYREEENGRGNFPPRFSGLQFPNYSSELNVNALELDDSALYLCASSTKLQGEYEQYFGPGTRLTVT.

In this sample, this clonotype turned up a few times. The chain couples TRBV12-3 or TRBV12-4 to TRBJ2-1; D may be TRBD2 (7 bases). The CDR3 extends over 15 amino acids. V lost 3 bases and J lost 12, with 21 bases in between. CDR3 residues: CASSFRGTIAIGQFF. CDR3 coding DNA: TGTGCCAGCAGTTTTAGGGGGACTATTGCTATAGGGCAGTTCTTC.

This clonotype was counted once. The rearrangement joins TRBV14 to TRBJ2-7; weak D call: TRBD1 (6 bases). Trimming took 4 bases from V and 6 from J, leaving 16 bases between them. Germline V gene lookup returns CDR1 SGHDN and CDR2 FVKESK. The CDR3 is 14 residues long. CDR3 DNA: TGTGCCAGCAGCCCGGTTCATGGGGGCGGCGAGCAGTACTTC. Translated: CASSPVHGGGEQYF.

This clonotype was picked up many times. Sequence at one end of the junction differs from germline and may be a read error. The rearrangement links TRBV7-2 to TRBJ1-5; D is uncertain. This CDR3 has 15 residues. Germline V CDR1 and CDR2: SGHTA, FQGNSA. CDR3 in amino acids: CASSLGSRSNQPQHF. DNA for the CDR3: TGTGCCAGCAGTTTAGGGTCCCGTAGCAATCAGCCCCAGCATTTT.

The sample holds a few counts of this clonotype. V is TRBV10-3 and J is TRBJ1-1, with no clear D. V lost 6 bases to trimming and J lost 1 base, with 9 bases between them. The V gene's germline CDR1 is ENHRY and CDR2 SYGVKD. This CDR3 has 13 residues. The CDR3 DNA is TGTGCCATCAGCCAAAACGGGAACACTGAAGCTTTCTTT. Translating it yields CAISQNGNTEAFF.

The genes are TRBV2 and TRBJ1-5, with D possibly TRBD1 on 6 matching bases. CDR1 and CDR2 from the germline V gene are SNHLY and FYNNEI. V lost 7 bases to trimming and J lost 4 bases, with 17 bases between them. The CDR3 totals 15 residues. This CDR3 reads CASKLSQGWNQPQHF. The CDR3 nucleotides are TGTGCCAGCAAACTTTCTCAGGGGTGGAATCAGCCCCAGCATTTT.